Below are 18 T cell receptor beta chains sequenced from a single sample in a study of T cells after posttransplantation cyclophosphamide. This table comes from immunoSEQ multiplex PCR, and its TCRdb copy is limited to in-frame clones, with some not included. This sample carries some 46,000 clones, none of them present only once. Specimen: PBMCs. The receptors stem from a man aged 35 to 55 in good health, CMV-negative, and a related stem cell transplant donor.

In its sample, this clone was seen a few times. This chain joins TRBV5-1 and TRBJ2-5; TRBD2 is a possible D gene (6 bases). The V gene's germline CDR1 is SGHRS and CDR2 YFSETQ. The CDR3 has 14 residues. Trimming left V 0 bases short and J 4 bases short, with 10 bases between. The CDR3 here is CASSLGLSGETQYF. The CDR3 coding sequence is TGCGCCAGCAGCTTGGGTCTTAGCGGAGAGACCCAGTACTTC.

This chain links TRBV11-3 with TRBJ2-5; TRBD1 is a possible D gene (6 bases). The CDR3 covers 14 residues. Trimming took 3 bases from V and 0 from J, leaving 8 bases between them. Looked up from germline, CDR1 is SGHNT and CDR2 is YENEEA. CDR3 amino acids: CASSFGQYQETQYF. Written as DNA, the CDR3 is TGTGCCAGCAGCTTCGGACAGTACCAAGAGACCCAGTACTTC.

This clone occurred many times. The chain joins TRBV9 to TRBJ1-3; no firm D call. CDR1 and CDR2 (germline): SGDLS, YYNGEE. The CDR3 totals 14 residues. Trimming removed 3 bases at V and 0 bases at J, with 7 bases between. CDR3 region: CASSAGLSGNTIYF. The CDR3 DNA reads as TGTGCCAGCAGCGCCGGACTCTCTGGAAACACCATATATTTT. The entire variable domain, with the rest obtained from reference TRBV9 and TRBJ1-3, is as follows: DSGVTQTPKHLITATGQRVTLRCSPRSGDLSVYWYQQSLDQGLQFLIQYYNGEERAKGNILERFSAQQFPDLHSELNLSSLELGDSALYFCASSAGLSGNTIYFGEGSWLTVV.

In this sample, this clone turned up many times. The chain recombines TRBV11-3 with TRBJ1-1, with TRBD1 identical over 9 bases. CDR1 and CDR2 (germline): SGHNT, YENEEA. V was clipped by 5 bases and J by 0 bases; unmatched bases: 7. The CDR3 loop spans 16 amino acids. In DNA form, the CDR3 reads TGTGCCAGCAGCCCGACAGGGGGAGGTTTGAACACTGAAGCTTTCTTT. Translated, it gives CASSPTGGGLNTEAFF.

The CDR3 here is CASSFQGQNLDGYTF. As DNA, the CDR3 is TGCGCCAGCAGCTTCCAGGGACAGAATTTAGATGGCTACACCTTC. V is TRBV5-1 and J is TRBJ1-2; 7 bases map to TRBD1. Germline loops: CDR1 SGHRS, CDR2 YFSETQ. The CDR3 has 15 residues. V was pared by 2 bases and J by 6 bases, with 10 bases of the junction left unmatched.

This clone was detected many times. The chain has TRBV19 and TRBJ2-3; TRBD2 aligns across 8 bases. J gave up 3 bases and V 7 bases, and 9 bases lay outside the gene matches. The CDR3 is 15 amino acids. Looked up from germline, CDR1 is LNHDA and CDR2 is SQIVND (reference sequence). The CDR3 coding sequence is TGTGCCAGTAATCGGGCGAGCGGGAGTACAGATACGCAGTATTTT. Translating gives CASNRASGSTDTQYF. Filled out from reference TRBV19 and TRBJ2-3, the complete variable domain reads DGGITQSPKYLFRKEGQNVTLSCEQNLNHDAMYWYRQDPGQGLRLIYYSQIVNDFQKGDIAEGYSVSREKKESFPLTVTSAQKNPTAFYLCASNRASGSTDTQYFGPGTRLTVL.

The sample holds many counts of this clone. The V and J genes are TRBV5-4 and TRBJ2-2; 8 bases match TRBD2. V lost 4 bases, J lost 5 bases, and 7 bases stayed unmatched. Germline V gives CDR1 SGHNT, CDR2 YYREEE (reference sequence). The CDR3 runs 15 residues. CDR3 DNA sequence: TGTGCCAGCAGCGGGGCGGGGGGCGCAACCGGGGAGCTGTTTTTT. Its protein is CASSGAGGATGELFF.

This clone was recorded many times. The chain carries TRBV27 and TRBJ1-1; TRBD1 aligns across 7 bases. CDR1 and CDR2 from the germline V gene are MNHEY and SMNVEV (reference sequence). This CDR3 is built from 14 residues. Trimming removed 5 bases from V and 0 bases from J; junction bases left unmatched: 3. The CDR3 is CASSNRGLNTEAFF. The CDR3, as DNA: TGTGCCAGCAGTAACAGGGGATTGAACACTGAAGCTTTCTTT.

This clone has a count of ten or more. The chain is built from TRBV9 and TRBJ2-2; TRBD2 aligns across 10 bases. CDR3 length equals 15 residues. Germline values: CDR1 SGDLS, CDR2 YYNGEE. V lost 4 bases, J lost 5 bases, and 5 bases stayed unmatched. CDR3 in DNA: TGTGCCAGCAGCTTTACTAGCGGGAAGACCGGGGAGCTGTTTTTT. Its translation is CASSFTSGKTGELFF.

This clone was recorded many times. The genes are TRBV7-2 and TRBJ2-5; possibly TRBD1 for D (6 bases). There are 17 residues in the CDR3. CDR1 and CDR2 from the germline V gene are SGHTA and FQGNSA. Trimming removed 1 base from V and 5 bases from J, with 20 bases in between. CDR3 bases: TGTGCCAGCAGCTTAGGACTATCAGGGGTTATCGGGGAGACCCAGTACTTC. Its protein product is CASSLGLSGVIGETQYF.

The chain has TRBV7-2 and TRBJ2-5; weak D call: TRBD1 (5 bases). Trimming shortened V by 5 bases and J by 0 bases, and 10 bases separated the two germline ends. The CDR3 spans 14 residues. Germline lookup yields CDR1 SGHTA and CDR2 FQGNSA. The CDR3 spells CASSRRQNQETQYF. The CDR3 region has the DNA TGTGCCAGCAGCAGGAGACAGAACCAAGAGACCCAGTACTTC.

Many counts were recorded for this clone. The chain has TRBV11-3 and TRBJ2-1; TRBD2 might be the D (6 bases). CDR1 is SGHNT and CDR2 is YENEEA in the germline V gene. Trimming took 0 bases from V and 10 from J, leaving 10 bases between them. The CDR3 consists of 13 residues. CDR3 protein: CASSLDLLAEQFF. In DNA form, the CDR3 reads TGTGCCAGCAGCTTAGATCTTCTAGCGGAGCAGTTCTTC. The full variable domain, completed using reference TRBV11-3 and TRBJ2-1, is EAGVVQSPRYKIIEKKQPVAFWCNPISGHNTLYWYLQNLGQGPELLIRYENEEAVDDSQLPKDRFSAERLKGVDSTLKIQPAELGDSAVYLCASSLDLLAEQFFGPGTRLTVL.

The CDR3 region has the DNA TGTGCCAGCAGTAAAAATTCCAGGGTGAACACTGAAGCTTTCTTT. Its translation is CASSKNSRVNTEAFF. This chain joins TRBV25-1 and TRBJ1-1; a weak D match, TRBD1 (5 bases). V was clipped by 5 bases and J by 0 bases, with 13 bases between them. Germline loops: CDR1 MGHDK, CDR2 SYGVNS. The CDR3 has 15 amino acids. Together with reference TRBV25-1 and TRBJ1-1, the CDR3 gives the full variable domain: EADIYQTPRYLVIGTGKKITLECSQTMGHDKMYWYQQDPGMELHLIHYSYGVNSTEKGDLSSESTVSRIRTEHFPLTLESARPSHTSQYLCASSKNSRVNTEAFFGQGTRLTVV.

CDR3 coding DNA: TGTGCCAGCAAGTCGGCCGGGGGTACCCGCTACGAGCAGTACTTC. It yields the protein CASKSAGGTRYEQYF. The chain recombines TRBV11-2 with TRBJ2-7, with a possible D match to TRBD2 (6 bases). The CDR3 length is 15 residues. Germline CDR1 SGHAT, CDR2 FQNNGV. The ends were cut back, 7 bases at V and 3 bases at J, with 19 bases in the middle. Filled out from reference TRBV11-2 and TRBJ2-7, the complete variable domain reads EAGVAQSPRYKIIEKRQSVAFWCNPISGHATLYWYQQILGQGPKLLIQFQNNGVVDDSQLPKDRFSAERLKGVDSTLKIQPAKLEDSAVYLCASKSAGGTRYEQYFGPGTRLTVT.

The sample holds many counts of this clone. The chain couples TRBV6-5 to TRBJ2-1; 15 bases are a match to TRBD2. The V gene's germline CDR1 is MNHEY and CDR2 SVGAGI. The CDR3 is 15 amino acids. Losses at the gene ends were 6 bases for V and 9 bases for J; bases not matched to a gene: 6. The CDR3: CASSPGLAGGSEQFF. Written as DNA, the CDR3 is TGTGCCAGCAGCCCGGGACTAGCGGGAGGTAGTGAGCAGTTCTTC.

This clone was seen many times. The gene calls are TRBV5-1 and TRBJ1-6, with TRBD1 identical over 7 bases. The CDR3 has 15 residues. Germline V CDR1 and CDR2: SGHRS, YFSETQ. V trimming: 4 bases; J trimming: 7 bases; junction bases outside the gene matches: 8. The CDR3 coding sequence is TGCGCCAGCAGCCTGTGGACAGGAGCAAATTCACCCCTCCACTTT. Translated: CASSLWTGANSPLHF.

Ten or more counts support this clone. This sequence joins TRBV29-1 and TRBJ2-3, with D unclear. V was trimmed by 7 bases and J by 0 bases, leaving 8 bases between them. Germline V gives CDR1 SQVTM, CDR2 ANQGSEA. This CDR3 comprises 12 residues. CDR3 DNA sequence: TGCAGCGCTCCGACTAGCACAGATACGCAGTATTTT. This sequence encodes CSAPTSTDTQYF.

This clone occurred a few times. This chain connects TRBV9 to TRBJ2-5, with D maybe TRBD1 (6 bases). This CDR3 spans 13 amino acids. Germline lookup yields CDR1 SGDLS and CDR2 YYNGEE. The V end was cut by 0 bases, the J end by 4 bases, with 7 bases between. CDR3 nucleotides: TGTGCCAGCAGCGTAGCAGGGGCAGAGACCCAGTACTTC. Protein: CASSVAGAETQYF.